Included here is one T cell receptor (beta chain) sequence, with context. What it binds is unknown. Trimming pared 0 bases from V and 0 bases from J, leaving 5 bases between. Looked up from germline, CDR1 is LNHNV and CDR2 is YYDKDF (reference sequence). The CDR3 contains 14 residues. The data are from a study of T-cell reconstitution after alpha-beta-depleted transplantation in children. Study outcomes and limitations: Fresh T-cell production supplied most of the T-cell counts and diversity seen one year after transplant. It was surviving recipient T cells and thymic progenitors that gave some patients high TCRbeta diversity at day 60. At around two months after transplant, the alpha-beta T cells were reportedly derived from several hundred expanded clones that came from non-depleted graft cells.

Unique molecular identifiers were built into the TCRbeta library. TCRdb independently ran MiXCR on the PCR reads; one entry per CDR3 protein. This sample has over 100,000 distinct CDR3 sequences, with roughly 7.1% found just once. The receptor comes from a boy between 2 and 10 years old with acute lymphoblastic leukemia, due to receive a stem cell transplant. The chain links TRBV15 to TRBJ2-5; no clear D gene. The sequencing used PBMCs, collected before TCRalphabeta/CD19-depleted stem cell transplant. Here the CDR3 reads CATSRDEDQETQYF. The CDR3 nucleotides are TGTGCCACCAGCAGAGATGAGGACCAAGAGACCCAGTACTTC. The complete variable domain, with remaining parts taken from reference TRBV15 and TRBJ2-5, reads DAMVIQNPRYQVTQFGKPVTLSCSQTLNHNVMYWYQQKSSQAPKLLFHYYDKDFNNEADTPDNFQSRRPNTSFCFLDIRSPGLGDTAMYLCATSRDEDQETQYFGPGTRLLVL.